The next 21 T cell receptor beta chains were all read from a single sample in a study of vaccination effects on CD4 cells after COVID-19. Produced via immunoSEQ multiplex PCR; TCRdb's table is partial and in-frame only. Here the sample spans around 33,000 clones, approximately 82% being singletons. Sequencing in the ViraFEST assay came after antigen-specific CD4+ T cells had been expanded with viral peptide pools, which were used to stimulate PBMC. Subsequent to a culture period of around 10 days, CD4+ T cells were isolated. The participants, recipients of two vaccine doses, got either BNT162b2 or mRNA-1273. These receptors lack a known antigen. Sequenced material: CD4+ T cells from PBMCs cultured with HCoV-NL63 spike peptides, taken after COVID-19 vaccination. These receptors all stem from a human donor who received a COVID-19 vaccine. Some clones in this sample may be carry-over from other donors' samples.

The chain employs TRBV5-1 and TRBJ2-5, with TRBD2 matching over 11 bases. Germline V gene lookup returns CDR1 SGHRS and CDR2 YFSETQ. CDR3 size: 13 residues. The V and J ends lost 4 bases and 5 bases, in that order; junction bases with no gene match: 1. The CDR3 here is CASSASGGETQYF. DNA of the CDR3: TGCGCCAGCAGCGCTAGCGGGGGGGAGACCCAGTACTTC.

Here the CDR3 DNA reads TGTGCCAGCAGCCAATGGTCAGGGGGTCGACCTGAAGCTTTCTTT. This codes for CASSQWSGGRPEAFF. The chain links TRBV3-1 (or the pseudogene TRBV3-2) to TRBJ1-1; 7 bases are a match to TRBD1. CDR3 size: 15 residues. Germline V gene data show CDR1 as LGHDT and CDR2 as YNNKEL (reference sequence). The V and J ends lost 2 bases and 6 bases, in that order; junction bases with no gene match: 9.

CDR3 region: CASSLAGSLGKDSPLHF. The CDR3 DNA follows: TGTGCCAGCAGCTTAGCTGGGTCCCTGGGGAAGGATTCACCCCTCCACTTT. The chain is built from TRBV7-8 and TRBJ1-6; D call uncertain. The CDR3 contains 17 residues. Trimming removed 0 bases from V and 8 bases from J, with 17 bases in between. Germline V gene lookup returns CDR1 SGHVS and CDR2 FQNEAQ. Looking up the rest from reference TRBV7-8 and TRBJ1-6 gives the full variable domain: GAGVSQSPRYKVAKRGQDVALRCDPISGHVSLFWYQQALGQGPEFLTYFQNEAQLDKSGLPSDRFFAERPEGSVSTLKIQRTQQEDSAVYLCASSLAGSLGKDSPLHFGNGTRLTVT.

This chain joins TRBV12-2 and TRBJ1-2. TRBV12-2 is designated a pseudogene. This CDR3 has 15 amino acids. The CDR3 nucleotides read TGTGCAAGTCGCCCTGGCGGCGCCGGGGGCTATGGCTACACCTTC. Its translation is CASRPGGAGGYGYTF.

Points on this clone: The sample carries other DNA sequences with the same CDR3. This chain uses TRBV18 with TRBJ1-1; possibly TRBD1 for D (5 bases). The CDR3 runs to 13 residues. Germline V gene data show CDR1 as KGHSH and CDR2 as LQKENI. Trimming cost V 4 bases and J 4 bases, with 10 bases left between them. The CDR3 loop is CASSQGPGTEAFF. As DNA, the CDR3 is TGTGCCAGCTCACAGGGACCGGGCACTGAAGCTTTCTTT.

This clone was seen a single time. The CDR3 spells CASSPGQGRTDTQYF. The CDR3 region has the DNA TGTGCCAGCAGCCCCGGACAGGGACGAACAGATACGCAGTATTTT. This rearrangement joins TRBV5-8 to TRBJ2-3, with TRBD1 identical over 8 bases. The CDR3 has 15 residues. CDR1 is SGHTS and CDR2 is YDEGEE in the germline V gene. With 4 bases clipped from V and 3 bases from J, the junction kept 7 bases outside the gene matches. The whole variable domain, filled in from reference TRBV5-8 and TRBJ2-3, reads EAGVTQSPTHLIKTRGQQATLRCSPISGHTSVYWYQQALGLGLQFLLWYDEGEERNRGNFPPRFSGRQFPNYSSELNVNALELEDSALYLCASSPGQGRTDTQYFGPGTRLTVL.

This chain joins TRBV4-2 and TRBJ2-1; D is possibly TRBD2 (6 bases). This CDR3 has 17 residues. Trimming took 0 bases from V and 12 from J, leaving 24 bases between them. Germline loops: CDR1 LGHNA, CDR2 YNFKEQ. DNA of the CDR3: TGTGCCAGCAGCCAAGAAAGGGGACTCCCTCCCCAATTTTGGCAGTTCTTC. This gives the protein CASSQERGLPPQFWQFF.

The chain links TRBV5-6 to TRBJ1-5; TRBD1 might be the D (6 bases). The CDR3 spans 15 residues. V was trimmed by 4 bases and J by 3 bases, leaving 14 bases between them. Germline V gives CDR1 SGHDT, CDR2 YYEEEE. The CDR3 protein is CASSRQEIFNQPQHF. DNA for the CDR3: TGTGCCAGCAGCCGACAGGAGATCTTCAATCAGCCCCAGCATTTT.

V gene TRBV15 combines with J gene TRBJ2-1; TRBD1 aligns across 10 bases. The J segment lost 7 bases and the V segment lost 8 bases, leaving 5 bases of the junction unmatched. From germline, CDR1 is LNHNV and CDR2 YYDKDF (reference sequence). The CDR3 has 13 amino acids. This chain's CDR3 is CATGTGDVNEQFF. The CDR3 region has the DNA TGTGCCACCGGGACAGGGGATGTAAATGAGCAGTTCTTC.

The V call is TRBV15, the J call TRBJ2-1; the D is unclear. Germline V gene data show CDR1 as LNHNV and CDR2 as YYDKDF (reference sequence). Trimming stripped 1 base from V and 4 bases from J, with 2 bases between. The CDR3 is made up of 12 amino acids. The CDR3 nucleotides read TGTGCCACCAGCAGAGGGTACAATGAGCAGTTCTTC. Its translation is CATSRGYNEQFF. Full variable domain (outside the CDR3, taken from reference TRBV15 and TRBJ2-1): DAMVIQNPRYQVTQFGKPVTLSCSQTLNHNVMYWYQQKSSQAPKLLFHYYDKDFNNEADTPDNFQSRRPNTSFCFLDIRSPGLGDTAMYLCATSRGYNEQFFGPGTRLTVL.

The rearrangement uses TRBV6-5 and TRBJ1-2; a possible D gene is TRBD1 (5 bases). The CDR3 has 15 residues. Germline V lookup: CDR1 MNHEY, CDR2 SVGAGI. Trimming stripped 6 bases from V and 1 base from J, with 15 bases between. CDR3: CASSRDALNNYGYTF. The CDR3 nucleotides read TGTGCCAGCAGCCGGGACGCCTTGAATAACTATGGCTACACCTTC.

This chain joins TRBV11-3 and TRBJ2-5; D may correspond to TRBD1 or TRBD2 (5 bases each). The V end lost 1 base, the J end lost 2 bases, and 14 bases lay between the germline ends. CDR1 and CDR2 (germline): SGHNT, YENEEA. This CDR3 comprises 16 residues. The CDR3 DNA reads as TGTGCCAGCAGCTTAGTCTACAGGAGGAGGCAAGAGACCCAGTACTTC. Its translation is CASSLVYRRRQETQYF.

The chain is built from TRBV24-1 and TRBJ1-1; the D is unclear. Trimming stripped 3 bases from V and 11 bases from J, with 15 bases between. Germline V gene sequence: CDR1 KGHDR, CDR2 SFDVKD. This CDR3 is 13 amino acids long. The CDR3 DNA reads TGTGCCACCAGTGATAGTAGGGTCGAGAGGGCTTTCTTT. The encoded protein is CATSDSRVERAFF.

The V call is TRBV18, the J call TRBJ1-3; TRBD1 aligns across 7 bases. V trimming: 2 bases; J trimming: 6 bases; junction bases outside the gene matches: 7. The CDR3 extends over 15 amino acids. CDR1 is KGHSH, CDR2 LQKENI, per germline. CDR3 amino acids: CASSPRTGGINTIYF. The CDR3 bases are TGTGCCAGCTCACCAAGGACAGGCGGAATAAACACCATATATTTT.

This rearrangement joins TRBV18 to TRBJ2-1; D is uncertain. CDR3 length equals 13 residues. Trimming took off 3 bases at V and 4 bases at J, with 7 bases between the two ends. Germline lookup yields CDR1 KGHSH and CDR2 LQKENI. The CDR3 DNA is TGTGCCAGCTCACCCGTAGGGTACAATGAGCAGTTCTTC. Amino acid sequence: CASSPVGYNEQFF. Drawing the rest from reference TRBV18 and TRBJ2-1, the complete variable domain is NAGVMQNPRHLVRRRGQEARLRCSPMKGHSHVYWYRQLPEEGLKFMVYLQKENIIDESGMPKERFSAEFPKEGPSILRIQQVVRGDSAAYFCASSPVGYNEQFFGPGTRLTVL.

This chain joins TRBV4-2 and TRBJ2-2; the D gene is possibly TRBD2 (7 bases). The CDR3 is made up of 15 amino acids. The germline CDR1 and CDR2 sequences are LGHNA and YNFKEQ. V lost 3 bases, J lost 7 bases, and 15 bases lay in between. The CDR3 sequence is CASSHGGGGGGELFF. Written as DNA, the CDR3 is TGTGCCAGCAGCCACGGAGGGGGGGGCGGCGGGGAGCTGTTTTTT.

The gene calls are TRBV28 and TRBJ1-2; D is unresolved. Germline V gene data show CDR1 as MDHEN and CDR2 as SYDVKM. The CDR3 consists of 11 residues. V lost 4 bases to trimming and J lost 4 bases, with 4 bases between them. The CDR3 is CASSSRYGYTF. CDR3 coding DNA: TGTGCCAGCAGTTCCCGCTATGGCTACACCTTC.

This rearrangement joins TRBV6-1 to TRBJ2-3; 9 nucleotides match TRBD2. CDR3 size: 16 residues. V lost 3 bases to trimming and J lost 7 bases; unmatched junction nucleotides: 11. Germline V gene lookup returns CDR1 MNHNS and CDR2 SASEGT. The DNA for the CDR3 is TGTGCCAGCAGTGACCCGGGTGGGCTAGCGGGGAATACGCAGTATTTT. Translated: CASSDPGGLAGNTQYF.

This sequence joins TRBV28 and TRBJ2-2, with 9 bases aligning to TRBD1. Unmatched junction bases numbered 13, after V lost 7 bases and J lost 7 bases. The CDR3 runs to 16 residues. The germline V gene has CDR1 MDHEN and CDR2 SYDVKM. In DNA form, the CDR3 reads TGTGCCAGCAACCCCCGGGACAGGGCGATTGTCGGGGAGCTGTTTTTT. This gives the protein CASNPRDRAIVGELFF.

The V call is TRBV9, the J call TRBJ1-3, with 7 positions matching TRBD1. The CDR3 is 12 residues long. Germline CDR1 and CDR2: SGDLS and YYNGEE. V shed 7 bases, J shed 4 bases, and the junction held 2 bases outside the gene matches. Here the CDR3 DNA reads TGTGCCAGCGGGACAGACGGAAACACCATATATTTT. Translated, it gives CASGTDGNTIYF.

The chain employs TRBV19 and TRBJ2-1; a weak D match, TRBD1 (6 bases). Germline-derived CDR1 and CDR2 are LNHDA and SQIVND (reference sequence). CDR3 length: 14 residues. Trimming shortened V by 5 bases and J by 5 bases, and 13 bases separated the two germline ends. The DNA of the CDR3 is TGTGCCAGTAGTTCCCACAGGGCTCACAATGAGCAGTTCTTC. The encoded protein is CASSSHRAHNEQFF.